The clone carrying this TCR beta chain was counted at least ten times. What it binds is not known. The sample is drawn from a study of early T cells in non-severe SARS-CoV-2 infection. Overall study: Sequencing targeted bulk RNA from unsorted whole blood, leaving chains unpaired. General study results and limits: In VDJdb matching, anti-spike CD8 responses were favored while private and CD4 specificities went missing.

Molecules of cDNA were individually given unique molecular identifiers that were attached to them. MiXCR, applied by TCRdb to the 5' RACE reads, yields one record per CDR3 protein. The repertoire holds some 22,000 distinct CDR3 sequences, with around 4.6% as singletons. Trimming cost V 6 bases and J 6 bases; bases outside gene matches: 9. In germline, CDR1 is MNHEY, CDR2 SVGAGI. This CDR3 region has 15 residues. The clonotype was recovered from an adult who was a healthcare worker with PCR-confirmed SARS-CoV-2 infection or an uninfected control (not recorded which). The material sequenced was whole blood. The V call is TRBV6-5, the J call TRBJ2-2; 8 positions agree with TRBD1. CDR3 in DNA: TGTGCCAGCAGCACCGGACAGGGCTGGCCCGGGGAGCTGTTTTTT. Translation: CASSTGQGWPGELFF.